Following are 14 T cell receptor beta chains from one sample sequenced in a study of graft-versus-host responses after intestinal transplantation. Graft specimens yielded both intraepithelial and lamina propria lymphocytes. Profiled with immunoSEQ multiplex PCR; TCRdb holds only in-frame clones, not every one. The sample yields about 9,100 clones, around 72% seen once. The sequencing here drew on ileum tissue, taken 494 days after intestinal transplant. The receptors originated from a human patient who received an intestinal transplant, so some T cells may come from the graft donor.

The chain has TRBV6-5 and TRBJ2-1, with TRBD2 identical over 9 bases. The germline CDR1 and CDR2 sequences are MNHEY and SVGAGI. The CDR3 totals 15 residues. The J segment lost 5 bases and the V segment lost 4 bases, leaving 6 bases of the junction unmatched. The DNA of the CDR3 is TGTGCCAGCAGTTCCCTGGCGGGAGGGGACAATGAGCAGTTCTTC. It specifies CASSSLAGGDNEQFF.

Relative to its sample, this clone is medium-sized (0.01 to 0.1%). Other nucleotide sequences in the sample specify the same CDR3. The chain uses TRBV9 and TRBJ2-7; TRBD1 aligns across 11 bases. The CDR3 is 15 residues long. CDR1 SGDLS and CDR2 YYNGEE come from the germline V gene. Unmatched junction bases numbered 4, after V lost 0 bases and J lost 5 bases. For the CDR3, the DNA is TGTGCCAGCAGCGTAGGGGGGACAGGGGGTGACGAGCAGTACTTC. This sequence encodes CASSVGGTGGDEQYF.

The V gene is TRBV7-9, the J gene TRBJ2-6; 7 bases match TRBD2. The junction had 6 bases not matched to a gene; V was cut back by 4 bases and J by 3 bases. Germline loops: CDR1 SEHNR, CDR2 FQNEAQ (reference sequence). The CDR3 runs 16 residues. CDR3 bases: TGTGCCAGCAGCTGGGGCCTAGCGGATGGGGCCAACGTCCTGACTTTC. Encoded protein: CASSWGLADGANVLTF. The full variable domain, in which reference TRBV7-9 and TRBJ2-6 provide the parts outside the CDR3, is DTGVSQNPRHKITKRGQNVTFRCDPISEHNRLYWYRQTLGQGPEFLTYFQNEAQLEKSRLLSDRFSAERPKGSFSTLEIQRTEQGDSAMYLCASSWGLADGANVLTFGAGSRLTVL.

The chain has TRBV11-3 and TRBJ2-3, with a possible D match to TRBD1 (5 bases). CDR3 length: 16 residues. V shed 0 bases and J shed 1 base, with 11 bases lying between them. Germline assignment: CDR1 SGHNT and CDR2 YENEEA. The CDR3, as DNA: TGTGCCAGCAGCTTAGATGGGGCTAGTGGCACAGATACGCAGTATTTT. This gives the protein CASSLDGASGTDTQYF.

This sequence joins TRBV5-5 and TRBJ2-6; D gene unclear. The CDR3 extends over 16 amino acids. The V gene lost 3 bases and the J gene lost 0 bases, with 10 bases spanning the gap. The germline V gene encodes CDR1 SGHKS and CDR2 YYEKEE (reference sequence). The CDR3 bases are TGTGCCAGCAGCTCCCAGACTTTCTCTGGGGCCAACGTCCTGACTTTC. Protein: CASSSQTFSGANVLTF. Full variable domain (rest looked up from reference TRBV5-5 and TRBJ2-6): DAGVTQSPTHLIKTRGQQVTLRCSPISGHKSVSWYQQVLGQGPQFIFQYYEKEERGRGNFPDRFSARQFPNYSSELNVNALLLGDSALYLCASSSQTFSGANVLTFGAGSRLTVL.

The chain joins TRBV7-8 to TRBJ1-5, with D possibly matching TRBD1 (6 bases). The CDR3 extends over 14 amino acids. V lost 8 bases and J lost 0, with 11 bases in between. Germline V gives CDR1 SGHVS, CDR2 FQNEAQ. CDR3 region: CASEGGYSNQPQHF. CDR3 DNA: TGTGCCAGCGAGGGGGGATATAGCAATCAGCCCCAGCATTTT.

The chain is built from TRBV7-3 and TRBJ1-6, with 7 bases fitting TRBD1. The CDR3 sequence is 14 residues long. The germline gives CDR1 SGHTA, CDR2 FQGTGA. Losses at the gene ends were 2 bases for V and 7 bases for J; bases not matched to a gene: 2. In DNA, the CDR3 is TGTGCCAGCAGCTTAGGGACAGCCAATTCACCCCTCCACTTT. Translation gives CASSLGTANSPLHF.

The genes are TRBV2 and TRBJ2-2; 10 bases match TRBD2. This CDR3 spans 18 amino acids. The junction had 16 bases not matched to a gene; V was cut back by 7 bases and J by 5 bases. The germline gives CDR1 SNHLY, CDR2 FYNNEI. This chain's CDR3 is CASTWGIGASGSTGELFF. The CDR3 bases are TGTGCCAGCACCTGGGGGATTGGGGCTAGCGGGAGTACCGGGGAGCTGTTTTTT. The whole variable domain, filled in from reference TRBV2 and TRBJ2-2, reads EPEVTQTPSHQVTQMGQEVILRCVPISNHLYFYWYRQILGQKVEFLVSFYNNEISEKSEIFDDQFSVERPDGSNFTLKIRSTKLEDSAMYFCASTWGIGASGSTGELFFGEGSRLTVL.

CDR3: CASSLETSWGYNEQFF. The DNA of the CDR3 is TGTGCCAGCAGCCTGGAGACTAGCTGGGGCTACAATGAGCAGTTCTTC. The chain has TRBV5-6 and TRBJ2-1, with TRBD2 matching 7 bases. This CDR3 has 16 amino acids. Germline CDR1 reads SGHDT; CDR2 reads YYEEEE. The trim removed 4 bases at V and 3 bases at J, leaving 10 bases unmatched.

V usage is TRBV7-6 and J usage is TRBJ2-2; 10 positions match TRBD1. V was pared by 6 bases and J by 4 bases, with 8 bases of the junction left unmatched. Germline V gene sequence: CDR1 SGHVS, CDR2 FNYEAQ. The CDR3 totals 16 residues. The CDR3 reads CASRPKTGGGTGELFF. The CDR3 DNA reads TGTGCCAGCAGACCTAAGACAGGGGGCGGCACCGGGGAGCTGTTTTTT.

The chain links TRBV7-9 to TRBJ2-7, with D tentatively TRBD1 (6 bases). The V and J ends lost 6 bases and 4 bases respectively, with 25 bases between them. This CDR3 is 17 amino acids long. Germline V lookup: CDR1 SEHNR, CDR2 FQNEAQ (reference sequence). CDR3 protein: CASSLVGAPLAEYEQYF. The CDR3 DNA reads TGTGCCAGCAGTCTAGTGGGGGCCCCACTGGCGGAGTACGAGCAGTACTTC.

This sequence joins TRBV6-5 and TRBJ1-1, with 7 nucleotides matching TRBD1. The V gene end was trimmed by 6 bases and the J gene end by 5 bases; junction bases not matched to a gene: 9. The CDR3 runs to 14 residues. Looked up from germline, CDR1 is MNHEY and CDR2 is SVGAGI. The CDR3: CASSPTGKRTEAFF. In DNA, the CDR3 is TGTGCCAGCAGCCCGACAGGGAAGAGGACTGAAGCTTTCTTT.

This clone turned up a few times. V gene TRBV5-6 combines with J gene TRBJ1-5, with D maybe TRBD1 (6 bases). Germline-derived CDR1 and CDR2 are SGHDT and YYEEEE. The CDR3 is 14 amino acids. The V end was cut by 5 bases, the J end by 4 bases, with 13 bases between. CDR3 sequence: CASSSRTANQPQHF. Here the CDR3 DNA reads TGTGCCAGCAGTTCCCGGACAGCTAATCAGCCCCAGCATTTT.

This chain links TRBV2 with TRBJ2-1; D may be TRBD2 (6 bases). The CDR3 is 15 residues long. Trimming removed 6 bases from V and 8 bases from J, with 20 bases in between. In germline, CDR1 is SNHLY, CDR2 FYNNEI. The CDR3 sequence is CASRFSGTGDDEQFF. CDR3 DNA sequence: TGTGCCAGCAGATTTAGCGGCACAGGCGACGATGAGCAGTTCTTC.